What follows describes a single TCR beta chain. Which antigen it targets is not known. Base quality data are lacking; no much larger clone is found one base away. This sample was taken from a study of blood T cell repertoires in COVID-19 (TCRdb year 2020). Describing the broader study: The collaborator samples originated in the United States, Italy and Spain and spanned the acute and convalescent phases of COVID-19. The material from the prospective study consisted of cDNA or gDNA derived from T cells, B-cell-depleted T cells, or PBMCs. Subjects who had been exposed to COVID-19, were actively infected with it, or had recovered from it provided the deeply sampled blood TCRbeta repertoires that made up the dataset. The repertoires were released in a freely available public database intended as a resource for research on the immune response to SARS-CoV-2. The samples were drawn from two sources: the first 160 participants of the ongoing ImmuneRACE study, and fewer than 1,500 subjects contributed by 6 global collaborators. The sample metadata nearly always contained a de-identified subject ID, COVID-19 status, age in years and sex. Where HLA class I and class II types were available, the types were taken from metadata supplied by the sample provider, not from assay-based typing.

A distance of 14 bases separates the germline ends of V and J, which lose 4 bases and 6 bases respectively. The CDR1 and CDR2 encoded by the germline V gene are SGHRS and YFSETQ. The cysteine opens and the phenylalanine closes a CDR3 of 14 amino acids. Just the 42-base CDR3 DNA is kept, in frame starting at base 1. The investigation overall reported the following: The quantity of clinical and demographic metadata differed by source and by participant and was supplied without curation.

The immunoSEQ Assay, a bias-controlled multiplex PCR, was used to amplify TCRbeta CDR3 regions from genomic DNA. Per the authors' processing: The number of nucleated cells in each sample was estimated from the amplification of reference gene primers within the assay. To quantify the absolute abundance of each unique TCRbeta CDR3 rearrangement, sequence reads were collapsed and filtered. Productive Simpson clonality was computed per sample as the square root of Simpson's diversity index over productive rearrangements. TCRdb provides this immuneACCESS table in a form limited to in-frame rearrangements. Some clones are lacking; in checked studies, under half of them reflect an unresolved V gene, and why the rest are absent is not known. V and J calls and clone size are given by that table; D and trimming were obtained from the DNA. This sample has fewer than 200,000 clones in its table, and around 89% of those were observed once. Approximately 2% of the sample belongs to the ten largest clones.

Another Seattle source contributed samples from volunteer blood donors who had recovered from COVID-19. Each collaborating institution followed its own protocols to collect whole blood in K2EDTA tubes. For TCRbeta analysis, collaborator samples were shipped as frozen whole blood, as isolated PBMCs, or as DNA extracted from either sample type. The sample consisted of peripheral blood. The sequence came from a man aged 45-60 years who had recovered from COVID-19. The rearranged segments are TRBV5-1 and TRBJ2-1; perhaps TRBD1 is the D gene, with 6 bases matching. The DNA sequence reads TGCGCCAGCAGCCTTAGACAGGCTGGCAATGAGCAGTTCTTC. Translated, this gives CASSLRQAGNEQFF.